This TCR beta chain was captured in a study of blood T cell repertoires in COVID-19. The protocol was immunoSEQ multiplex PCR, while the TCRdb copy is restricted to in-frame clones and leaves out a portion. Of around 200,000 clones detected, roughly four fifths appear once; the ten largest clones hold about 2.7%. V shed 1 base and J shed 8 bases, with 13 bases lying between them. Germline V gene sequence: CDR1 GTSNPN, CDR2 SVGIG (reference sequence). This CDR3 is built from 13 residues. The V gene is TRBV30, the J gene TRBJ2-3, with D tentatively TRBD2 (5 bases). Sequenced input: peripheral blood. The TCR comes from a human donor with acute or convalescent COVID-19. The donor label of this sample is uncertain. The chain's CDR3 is CAWSDLGEGTQYF. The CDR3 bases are TGTGCCTGGAGTGACCTTGGCGAGGGTACGCAGTATTTT.